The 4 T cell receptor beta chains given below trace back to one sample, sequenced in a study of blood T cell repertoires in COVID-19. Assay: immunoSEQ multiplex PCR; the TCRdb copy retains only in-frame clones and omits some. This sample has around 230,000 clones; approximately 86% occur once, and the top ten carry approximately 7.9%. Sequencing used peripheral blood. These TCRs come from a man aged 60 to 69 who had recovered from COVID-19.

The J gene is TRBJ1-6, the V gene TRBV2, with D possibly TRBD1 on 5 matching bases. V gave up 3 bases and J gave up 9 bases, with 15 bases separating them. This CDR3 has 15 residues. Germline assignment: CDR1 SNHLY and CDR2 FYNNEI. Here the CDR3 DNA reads TGTGCCAGCAGTGAGGTAGGACGGAGGGGTTCACCCCTCCACTTT. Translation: CASSEVGRRGSPLHF.

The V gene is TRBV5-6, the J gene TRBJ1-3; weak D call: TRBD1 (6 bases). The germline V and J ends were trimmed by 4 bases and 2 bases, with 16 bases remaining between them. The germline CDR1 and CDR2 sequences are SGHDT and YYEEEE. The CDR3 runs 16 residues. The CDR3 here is CASSNRQERAGNTIYF. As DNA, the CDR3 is TGTGCCAGCAGCAACAGACAGGAAAGAGCTGGAAACACCATATATTTT. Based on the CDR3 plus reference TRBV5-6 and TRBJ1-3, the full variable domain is DAGVTQSPTHLIKTRGQQVTLRCSPKSGHDTVSWYQQALGQGPQFIFQYYEEEERQRGNFPDRFSGHQFPNYSSELNVNALLLGDSALYLCASSNRQERAGNTIYFGEGSWLTVV.

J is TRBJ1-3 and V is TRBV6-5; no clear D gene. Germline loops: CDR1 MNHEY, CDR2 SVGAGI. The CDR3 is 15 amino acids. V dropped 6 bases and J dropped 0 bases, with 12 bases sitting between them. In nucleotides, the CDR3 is TGTGCCAGCAGCCCCTCCGGGATCTCTGGAAACACCATATATTTT. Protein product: CASSPSGISGNTIYF.

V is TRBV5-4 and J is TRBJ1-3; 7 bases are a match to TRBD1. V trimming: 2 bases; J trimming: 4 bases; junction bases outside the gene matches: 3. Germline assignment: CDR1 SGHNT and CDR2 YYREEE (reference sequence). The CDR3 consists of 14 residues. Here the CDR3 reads CASSLQGWGNTIYF. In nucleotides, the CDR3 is TGTGCCAGCAGCTTACAGGGGTGGGGAAACACCATATATTTT.